This is a list of T cell receptor beta chains from one sample in a study of T-cell memory formation after mild COVID-19. TCRdb reprocessed the 5' RACE reads with MiXCR, giving one entry per CDR3 protein. The sample includes roughly 150,000 distinct CDR3 sequences, approximately 26% of them seen just once. Sequencing input: PBMCs or a T cell subset sorted from them (not recorded which). Receptors originate from an adult woman who had mild COVID-19 (a few samples of this study predate the infection). Cell type and time point are not known. Both conserved end residues are part of each CDR3.

v_call cdr3_aa
TRBV24-1 CATSDKRGWEDTQYF
TRBV11-2 CASSSGGSGNEQFF
TRBV7-6 CASSHRTGSQETQYF
TRBV3-1 CASSQAALLRTEAFF
TRBV30 CAWSVWGDGEQYF
TRBV20-1 CSALGPPTEAFF
TRBV18 CASSPLRGDYGYTF
TRBV4-1 CASSQGTALNTGELFF
TRBV15 CATSRDSVDEAFF
TRBV3-2 CASSQAFKLAGASYEQYF
TRBV4-3 CASSQDVGSGGHF
TRBV13 CASSPRGQGSYEQYF
TRBV12-3/TRBV12-4 CASSELQETQYF
TRBV19 CASSIWSTDTQYF